This record looks at one TCR beta chain sequence and its context. The entry originates in a study of shared clonotypes between healthy human individuals. This CDR3 has 18 amino acids. Trimming cost V 5 bases and J 5 bases; bases outside gene matches: 20. The germline CDR1 and CDR2 sequences are SGHRS and YFSETQ. The donors, all of them Caucasian adults, lived in Nashville, Tennessee. Samples underwent the assay at deep level. Some clones are missing from TCRdb's copy, which holds only in-frame ones; the method was immunoSEQ multiplex PCR. The sample has approximately 500,000 clones; around 85% are singletons.

The chain employs TRBV5-1 and TRBJ2-5, with TRBD2 matching over 8 bases. The sequencing input was PBMCs. The source of this sequence is a woman aged 40 to 50 in good health. Some clones in this sample may be carry-over from other donors' samples. The CDR3 coding sequence is TGCGCCAGCAGAATTGTAAGCCTAGCGGGTCATCCGGGGGAGACCCAGTACTTC. Encoded protein: CASRIVSLAGHPGETQYF. Full variable domain (rest looked up from reference TRBV5-1 and TRBJ2-5): KAGVTQTPRYLIKTRGQQVTLSCSPISGHRSVSWYQQTPGQGLQFLFEYFSETQRNKGNFPGRFSGRQFSNSRSEMNVSTLELGDSALYLCASRIVSLAGHPGETQYFGPGTRLLVL.